This T cell receptor beta chain was recovered during a study of blood T cell repertoires in COVID-19. On the study more broadly: There were acute and convalescent COVID-19 samples, and they came from the United States, Italy and Spain. In each case, the material was cDNA or gDNA derived from T cells, B-cell-depleted T cells, or PBMCs.

This clone was counted a few times. The CDR3 totals 15 residues. Trimming left V 3 bases short and J 6 bases short, with 14 bases between. In germline, CDR1 is KGHDR, CDR2 SFDVKD. Authors' methods: Amplifying reference gene primers gave estimates of nucleated cell counts. The table came from immunoSEQ multiplex PCR; TCRdb's copy has only in-frame clones and leaves some out. The D gene and trimming were derived from the DNA, and the V and J assignments and clone size from that table. The sample contains about 150,000 clones, roughly 76% of which appear only once. Input material: peripheral blood. The genes are TRBV24-1 and TRBJ2-1; D possibly corresponds to TRBD1 (6 bases). This receptor was identified in a human donor with acute or convalescent COVID-19. The donor label of this sample is uncertain. The CDR3 bases are TGTGCCACCAGTGATCCCCGGGACAATCCCAATGAGCAGTTCTTC. Protein product: CATSDPRDNPNEQFF.